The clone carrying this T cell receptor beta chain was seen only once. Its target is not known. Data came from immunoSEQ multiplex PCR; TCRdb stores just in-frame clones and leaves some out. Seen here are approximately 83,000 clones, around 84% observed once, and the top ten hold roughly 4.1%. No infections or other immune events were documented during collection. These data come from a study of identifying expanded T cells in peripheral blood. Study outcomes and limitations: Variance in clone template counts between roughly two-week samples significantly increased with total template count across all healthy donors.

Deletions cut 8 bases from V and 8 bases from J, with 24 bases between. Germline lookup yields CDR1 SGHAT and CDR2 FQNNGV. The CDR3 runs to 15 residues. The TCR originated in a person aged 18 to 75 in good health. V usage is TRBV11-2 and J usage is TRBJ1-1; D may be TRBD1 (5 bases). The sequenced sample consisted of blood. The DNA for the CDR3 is TGTGCCAGCGGGACGAGGGGCAGGGCAAAACTCGAAGCTTTCTTT. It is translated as CASGTRGRAKLEAFF.